This TCR beta chain was identified in a study of blood T cell repertoires in COVID-19. Study summary: COVID-19 samples, acute and convalescent, were from the United States, Italy and Spain. T cells, B-cell-depleted T cells, or PBMCs supplied cDNA or gDNA.

In the study's own analysis: By means of reference gene primer amplification, nucleated cell counts were estimated. The data were produced by immunoSEQ multiplex PCR, yet TCRdb's version contains in-frame clones alone and is incomplete. Clone size and the V and J calls come from that table; the DNA yielded D and trimming. Among about 140,000 clones listed, roughly 86% were seen once. This CDR3 is built from 16 residues. Germline CDR1 PRHDT, CDR2 FYEKMQ (reference sequence). Trimming at V came to 5 bases and at J to 5 bases, leaving 4 bases not matched to a gene. The TCR originated in a woman between 50 and 59 years old with acute or convalescent COVID-19. V and J are TRBV13 and TRBJ2-2; 14 bases are shared with TRBD2. Input material: peripheral blood. The CDR3 loop reads CASSPRLAGGTGELFF. CDR3 DNA: TGTGCCAGCAGCCCCCGACTAGCGGGAGGGACCGGGGAGCTGTTTTTT.